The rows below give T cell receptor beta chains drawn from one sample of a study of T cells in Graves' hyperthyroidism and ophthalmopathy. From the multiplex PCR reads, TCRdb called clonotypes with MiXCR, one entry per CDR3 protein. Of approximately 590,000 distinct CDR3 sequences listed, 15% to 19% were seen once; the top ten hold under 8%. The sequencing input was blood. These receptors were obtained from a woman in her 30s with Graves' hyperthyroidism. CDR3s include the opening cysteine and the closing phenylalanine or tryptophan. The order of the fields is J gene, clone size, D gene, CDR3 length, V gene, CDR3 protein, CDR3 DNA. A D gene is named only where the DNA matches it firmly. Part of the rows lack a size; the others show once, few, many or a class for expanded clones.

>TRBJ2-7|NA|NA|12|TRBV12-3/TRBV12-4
CASSRTGHEQNF
TGTGCCAGCAGCAGGACTGGGCACGAGCAGAACTTC
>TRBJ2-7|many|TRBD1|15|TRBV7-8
CASSLGGTGTYEQYF
TGTGCCAGCAGCTTAGGAGGGACAGGGACCTACGAGCAGTACTTC
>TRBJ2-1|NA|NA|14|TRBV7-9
CASSLGVGDGEQFF
TGTGCCAGCAGCTTAGGTGTGGGGGACGGTGAGCAGTTCTTC
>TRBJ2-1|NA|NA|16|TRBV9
CASSARDVLTYNEQFF
TGTGCCAGCAGCGCGAGGGACGTATTAACCTACAATGAGCAGTTCTTC
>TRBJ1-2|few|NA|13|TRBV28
CASRLGPLGGYTF
TGTGCCAGCAGATTAGGGCCTTTGGGGGGCTACACCTTC
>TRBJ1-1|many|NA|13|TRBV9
CASSVEMNTEAFF
TGTGCCAGCAGCGTGGAGATGAACACTGAAGCTTTCTTT
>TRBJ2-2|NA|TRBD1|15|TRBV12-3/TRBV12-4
CASSPGQGGHGELFF
TGTGCCAGCAGTCCAGGACAGGGGGGGCACGGGGAGCTGTTTTTT
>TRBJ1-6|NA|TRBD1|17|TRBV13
CASSFAGQAGYNSPLHF
TGTGCCAGCAGCTTCGCCGGACAGGCCGGTTATAATTCACCCCTCCACTTT
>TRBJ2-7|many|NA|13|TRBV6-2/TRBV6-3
CASSLLTGYEQYF
TGTGCCAGCAGCTTGCTTACCGGCTACGAGCAGTACTTC
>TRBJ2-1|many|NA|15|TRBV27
CASSPGGGHHNEQFF
TGTGCCAGCAGTCCAGGGGGGGGCCACCACAATGAGCAGTTCTTC